The 8 T cell receptor beta chains reported below all come from one sample, sequenced in a study of blood T cells in healthy people across ages. The use of a sample-barcoded 5' primer and a J-beta primer mix characterized a second PCR of about 6 to 12 cycles. MiXCR, applied by TCRdb to the 5' RACE reads, yields one record per CDR3 protein. The sample holds about a million distinct CDR3 sequences, about 44% seen once. Sequencing was done on a sample of blood. The receptors shown here come from a man aged 30-40 years in good health.

This clonotype has a handful of counts. The chain carries TRBV6-5 and TRBJ2-1; D gene unclear. This CDR3 is built from 12 residues. Trimming took 2 bases from V and 8 from J, leaving 7 bases between them. Germline CDR1 reads MNHEY; CDR2 reads SVGAGI. The CDR3 nucleotides read TGTGCCAGCAGTTACGCCGGAGATGAGCAGTTCTTC. Protein sequence: CASSYAGDEQFF.

This chain links TRBV12-3 or TRBV12-4 with TRBJ2-5; 9 nucleotides agree with TRBD2. V shed 6 bases and J 0 bases; nucleotides not matched to a gene: 5. The CDR3 sequence is 15 residues long. The CDR3 sequence is CASSRAGGDQETQYF. CDR3 bases: TGTGCCAGCAGCAGGGCGGGGGGGGACCAAGAGACCCAGTACTTC.

The J gene is TRBJ1-1, the V gene TRBV27; D call uncertain. This CDR3 has 12 residues. V was pared by 5 bases and J by 6 bases, with 10 bases between. The V gene's germline CDR1 is MNHEY and CDR2 SMNVEV (reference sequence). This CDR3 is CASSNSLAEAFF. In nucleotides, the CDR3 is TGTGCCAGCAGTAACAGTCTTGCTGAAGCTTTCTTT.

The V call is TRBV11-3, the J call TRBJ1-1; D gene uncertain. Germline CDR1 reads SGHNT; CDR2 reads YENEEA. The CDR3 sequence is 15 residues long. Trimming took 0 bases from V and 4 from J, leaving 12 bases between them. Here the CDR3 reads CASSLDPTLGTEAFF. DNA for the CDR3: TGTGCCAGCAGCTTAGACCCGACCTTGGGCACTGAAGCTTTCTTT.

This clonotype was seen a few times. The CDR3 here is CSAILPTAYEQYF. CDR3 sequence (DNA): TGCAGTGCTATCCTCCCGACCGCCTACGAGCAGTACTTC. This sequence joins TRBV20-1 and TRBJ2-7; D remains unclear. The CDR3 totals 13 residues. V lost 4 bases and J 2 bases, leaving 12 bases between the germline ends. CDR1 DFQATT and CDR2 SNEGSKA come from the germline V gene (reference sequence).

This chain uses TRBV7-2 with TRBJ1-5; D unclear. CDR1 and CDR2 from the germline V gene are SGHTA and FQGNSA. V lost 5 bases and J 0 bases, leaving 11 bases between the germline ends. The CDR3 sequence is 15 residues long. The CDR3 DNA follows: TGTGCCAGCAGCCCCGCCACTTATAGCAATCAGCCCCAGCATTTT. Its protein is CASSPATYSNQPQHF.

This clonotype was counted only a few times. The V call is TRBV10-3, the J call TRBJ1-2; D uncertain. Germline V gives CDR1 ENHRY, CDR2 SYGVKD. CDR3 length equals 15 residues. Trimming stripped 2 bases from V and 6 bases from J, with 16 bases between. CDR3 coding DNA: TGTGCCATCAGTGAGGGCGGACGGGAGTCGGATGGCTACACCTTC. This translates into CAISEGGRESDGYTF.

This clonotype appeared a few times. V gene TRBV29-1 combines with J gene TRBJ1-4, with TRBD1 matching 10 bases. J gave up 8 bases and V 3 bases, and 6 bases lay outside the gene matches. The CDR3 contains 14 residues. The V gene's germline CDR1 is SQVTM and CDR2 ANQGSEA. The CDR3 DNA follows: TGCAGCGTTGATGAAAGGGACAGGGGCGAAAAACTGTTTTTT. It translates to CSVDERDRGEKLFF.